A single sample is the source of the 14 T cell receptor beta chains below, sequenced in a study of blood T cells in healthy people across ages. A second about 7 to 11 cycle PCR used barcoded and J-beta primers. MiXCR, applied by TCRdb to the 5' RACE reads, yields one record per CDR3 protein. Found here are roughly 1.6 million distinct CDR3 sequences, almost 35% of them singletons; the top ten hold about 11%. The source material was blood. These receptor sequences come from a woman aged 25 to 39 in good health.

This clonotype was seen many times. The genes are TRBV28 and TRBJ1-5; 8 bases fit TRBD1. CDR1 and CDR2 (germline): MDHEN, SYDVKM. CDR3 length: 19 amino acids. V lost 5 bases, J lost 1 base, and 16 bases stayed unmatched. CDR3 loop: CASSLRRWTQGESNQPQHF. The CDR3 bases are TGTGCCAGCAGTCTTCGCCGCTGGACACAGGGGGAGAGCAATCAGCCCCAGCATTTT.

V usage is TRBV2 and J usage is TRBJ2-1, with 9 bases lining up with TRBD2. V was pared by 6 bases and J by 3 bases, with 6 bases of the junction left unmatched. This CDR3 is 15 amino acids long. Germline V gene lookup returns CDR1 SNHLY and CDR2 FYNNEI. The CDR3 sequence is CASRPLAGRYNEQFF. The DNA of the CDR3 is TGTGCCAGCAGACCGCTAGCGGGGCGCTACAATGAGCAGTTCTTC.

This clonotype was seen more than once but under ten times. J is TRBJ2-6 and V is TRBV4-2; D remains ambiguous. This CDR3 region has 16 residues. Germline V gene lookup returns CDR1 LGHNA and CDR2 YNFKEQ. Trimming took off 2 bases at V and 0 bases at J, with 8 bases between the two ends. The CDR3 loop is CASSQHSLSGANVLTF. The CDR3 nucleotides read TGTGCCAGCAGCCAACACAGCCTCTCTGGGGCCAACGTCCTGACTTTC.

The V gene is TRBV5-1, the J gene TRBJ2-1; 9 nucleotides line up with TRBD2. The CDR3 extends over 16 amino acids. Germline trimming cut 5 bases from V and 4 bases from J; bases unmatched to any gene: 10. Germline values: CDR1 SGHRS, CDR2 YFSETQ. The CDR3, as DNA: TGCGCCAGCAGGCTCACTGGCGGGGGGGCTTACAATGAGCAGTTCTTC. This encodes CASRLTGGGAYNEQFF.

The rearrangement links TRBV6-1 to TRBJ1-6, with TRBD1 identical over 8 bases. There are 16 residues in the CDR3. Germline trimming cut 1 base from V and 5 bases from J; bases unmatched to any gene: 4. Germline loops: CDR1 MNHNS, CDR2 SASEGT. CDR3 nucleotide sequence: TGTGCCAGCAGTGAAGGGACAGGGCCCAATAATTCACCCCTCCACTTT. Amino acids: CASSEGTGPNNSPLHF.

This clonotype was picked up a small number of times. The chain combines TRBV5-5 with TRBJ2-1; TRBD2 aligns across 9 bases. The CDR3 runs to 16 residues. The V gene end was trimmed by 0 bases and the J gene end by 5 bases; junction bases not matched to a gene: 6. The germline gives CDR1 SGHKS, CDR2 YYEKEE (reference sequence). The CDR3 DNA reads TGTGCCAGCAGCTTGGGGCCGACTAGCGGAAACAATGAGCAGTTCTTC. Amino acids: CASSLGPTSGNNEQFF.

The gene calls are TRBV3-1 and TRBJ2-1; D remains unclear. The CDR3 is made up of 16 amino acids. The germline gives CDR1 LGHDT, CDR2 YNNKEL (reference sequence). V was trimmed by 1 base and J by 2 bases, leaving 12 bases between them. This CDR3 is CASSQVGFETYNEQFF. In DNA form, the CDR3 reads TGTGCCAGCAGCCAAGTGGGGTTTGAGACCTACAATGAGCAGTTCTTC.

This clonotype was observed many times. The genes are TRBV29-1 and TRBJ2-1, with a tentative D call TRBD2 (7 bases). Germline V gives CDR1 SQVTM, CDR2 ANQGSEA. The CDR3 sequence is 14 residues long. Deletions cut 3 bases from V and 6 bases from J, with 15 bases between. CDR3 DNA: TGCAGCGTTGATCAAGGGGGGGCCGTCAATGAGCAGTTCTTC. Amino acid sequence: CSVDQGGAVNEQFF.

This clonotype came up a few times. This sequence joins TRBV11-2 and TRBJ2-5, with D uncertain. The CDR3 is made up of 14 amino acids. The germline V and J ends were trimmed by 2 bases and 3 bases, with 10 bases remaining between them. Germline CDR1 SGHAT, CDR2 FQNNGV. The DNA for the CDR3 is TGTGCCAGCAGCTTACGACTCTGGGAAGAGACCCAGTACTTC. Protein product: CASSLRLWEETQYF.

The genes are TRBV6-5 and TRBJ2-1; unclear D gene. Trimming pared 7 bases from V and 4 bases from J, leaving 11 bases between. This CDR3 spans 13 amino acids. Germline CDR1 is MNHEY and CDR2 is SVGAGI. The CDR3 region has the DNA TGTGCCAGCACCCGGACCCTATACAATGAGCAGTTCTTC. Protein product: CASTRTLYNEQFF.

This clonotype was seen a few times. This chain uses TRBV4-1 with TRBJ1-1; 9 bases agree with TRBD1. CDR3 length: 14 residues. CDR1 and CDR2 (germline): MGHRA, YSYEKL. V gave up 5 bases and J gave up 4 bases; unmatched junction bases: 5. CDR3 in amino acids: CASSDRGYGTEAFF. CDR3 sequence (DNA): TGCGCCAGCAGCGACAGGGGGTACGGCACTGAAGCTTTCTTT.

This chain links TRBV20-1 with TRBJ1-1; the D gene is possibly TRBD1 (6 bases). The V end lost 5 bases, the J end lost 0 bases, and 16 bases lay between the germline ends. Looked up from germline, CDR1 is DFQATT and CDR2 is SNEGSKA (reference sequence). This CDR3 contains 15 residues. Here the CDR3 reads CSAQPGHHMNTEAFF. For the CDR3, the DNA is TGCAGTGCTCAACCGGGACATCACATGAACACTGAAGCTTTCTTT.

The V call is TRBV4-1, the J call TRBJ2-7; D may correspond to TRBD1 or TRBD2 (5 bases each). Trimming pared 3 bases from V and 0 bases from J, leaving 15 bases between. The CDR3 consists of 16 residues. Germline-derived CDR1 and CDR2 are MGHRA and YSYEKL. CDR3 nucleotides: TGCGCCAGCAGCCATGGGCCGGGACCCAGCTCCTACGAGCAGTACTTC. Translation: CASSHGPGPSSYEQYF.

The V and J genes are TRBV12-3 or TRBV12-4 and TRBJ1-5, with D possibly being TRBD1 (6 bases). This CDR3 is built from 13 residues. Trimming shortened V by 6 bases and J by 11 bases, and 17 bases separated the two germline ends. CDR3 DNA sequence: TGTGCCAGCAGCTTCACAGGGTGGCCTGCCCAGCATTTT. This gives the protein CASSFTGWPAQHF.